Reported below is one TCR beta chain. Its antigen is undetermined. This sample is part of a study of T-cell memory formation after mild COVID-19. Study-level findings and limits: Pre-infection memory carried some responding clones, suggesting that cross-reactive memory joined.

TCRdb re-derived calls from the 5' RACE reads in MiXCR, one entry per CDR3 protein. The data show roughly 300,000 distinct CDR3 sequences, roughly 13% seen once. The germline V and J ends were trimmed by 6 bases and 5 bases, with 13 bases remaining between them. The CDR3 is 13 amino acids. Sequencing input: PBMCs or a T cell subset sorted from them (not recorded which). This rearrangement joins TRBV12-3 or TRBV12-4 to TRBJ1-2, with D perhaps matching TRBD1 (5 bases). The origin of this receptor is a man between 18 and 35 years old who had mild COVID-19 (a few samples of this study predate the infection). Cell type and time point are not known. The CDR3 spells CASRPTGDYGYTF. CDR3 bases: TGTGCCAGCAGACCCACAGGAGATTATGGCTACACCTTC.